This entry lists 20 T cell receptor beta chains sequenced from one sample in a study of T cell changes during pregnancy in multiple sclerosis (dated by TCRdb to about 2019). The library came from the immunoSEQ multiplex PCR assay. TCRdb provides this immuneACCESS table in a form limited to in-frame rearrangements. Some clones are lacking; in checked studies, under half of them reflect an unresolved V gene, and why the rest are absent is not known. The sample table records some 77,000 clones; roughly 91% of these occur just once. Jointly, the top ten make up 2% to 3% of the sample. The material was peripheral blood, obtained after pregnancy. The source is a female donor in good health, enrolled as a control in a pregnancy study.

The CDR3 DNA reads TGTGCCACCAGTGGACGGAGAGGGTACACCTACGAGCAGTACTTC. As protein: CATSGRRGYTYEQYF. This chain joins TRBV15 and TRBJ2-7; TRBD2 is a possible D gene (5 bases). Trimming left V 6 bases short and J 2 bases short, with 17 bases between. The CDR3 runs 15 residues. The germline gives CDR1 LNHNV, CDR2 YYDKDF (reference sequence).

V usage is TRBV4-3 and J usage is TRBJ2-6; 14 bases line up with TRBD2. The germline V gene has CDR1 LGHNA and CDR2 YSLEER. Trimming removed 4 bases from V and 2 bases from J; junction bases left unmatched: 1. The CDR3 runs to 17 residues. The CDR3 nucleotides are TGCGCCAGCAGCCGGGGACTAGCGGGAGCTGGGGCCAACGTCCTGACTTTC. Its protein is CASSRGLAGAGANVLTF.

V and J are TRBV5-6 and TRBJ2-4; weak D call: TRBD2 (5 bases). Germline assignment: CDR1 SGHDT and CDR2 YYEEEE. V was trimmed by 0 bases and J by 0 bases, leaving 10 bases between them. The CDR3 spans 16 residues. The CDR3 bases are TGTGCCAGCAGCTTGGCCGGGGAAACAGCCAAAAACATTCAGTACTTC. It codes for CASSLAGETAKNIQYF.

The chain has TRBV7-9 and TRBJ2-6; TRBD1 aligns across 7 bases. Germline V gives CDR1 SEHNR, CDR2 FQNEAQ (reference sequence). V gave up 5 bases and J gave up 2 bases; unmatched junction bases: 9. The CDR3 has 17 residues. This chain's CDR3 is CASSGRQGSPGANVLTF. CDR3 bases: TGTGCCAGCAGCGGGCGACAGGGTTCCCCTGGGGCCAACGTCCTGACTTTC.

This clone was seen a single time. The rearrangement links TRBV11-2 to TRBJ2-5, with TRBD2 as a possible D gene (8 bases). This CDR3 contains 17 residues. Trimming took 4 bases from V and 5 from J, leaving 23 bases between them. The germline V gene has CDR1 SGHAT and CDR2 FQNNGV. This CDR3 reads CASSSPTSAGGAETQYF. The CDR3 nucleotides are TGTGCCAGCAGCTCGCCGACTAGCGCAGGGGGAGCCGAGACCCAGTACTTC.

This sequence joins TRBV5-1 and TRBJ2-3; the D is unclear. Per germline, CDR1 SGHRS and CDR2 YFSETQ. The V end was cut by 3 bases, the J end by 0 bases, with 8 bases between. CDR3 size: 14 residues. The CDR3 DNA sequence: TGCGCCAGCAGCTCCCAGACTAGCACAGATACGCAGTATTTT. It specifies CASSSQTSTDTQYF.

The chain employs TRBV7-9 and TRBJ2-2; D ambiguous. The CDR3 covers 13 residues. V was cut by 5 bases and J by 8 bases, with 12 bases left in between. The germline V gene encodes CDR1 SEHNR and CDR2 FQNEAQ (reference sequence). CDR3: CASSPENGGELFF. The CDR3 DNA reads as TGTGCCAGCAGCCCGGAGAATGGGGGGGAGCTGTTTTTT.

The V call is TRBV27, the J call TRBJ1-1; 7 nucleotides align to TRBD1. The CDR3 is 13 amino acids. After removal of 5 bases from V and 11 bases from J, the junction contained 11 bases not matched to a gene. Looked up from germline, CDR1 is MNHEY and CDR2 is SMNVEV (reference sequence). The CDR3 region is CASSLESTGRAFF. In DNA form, the CDR3 reads TGTGCCAGCAGTCTCGAATCGACAGGGCGGGCTTTCTTT.

The chain combines TRBV7-2 with TRBJ2-7; 8 nucleotides line up with TRBD1. CDR1 is SGHTA, CDR2 FQGNSA, per germline. Trimming removed 4 bases from V and 2 bases from J; junction bases left unmatched: 4. This CDR3 region has 14 residues. The CDR3 sequence is CASSWTTGAYEQYF. The CDR3 nucleotides read TGTGCCAGCAGCTGGACGACAGGGGCCTACGAGCAGTACTTC.

This chain connects TRBV6-5 to TRBJ1-2, with unresolved D. Trimming removed 6 bases at V and 0 bases at J, with 8 bases between. This CDR3 is built from 13 residues. Germline V lookup: CDR1 MNHEY, CDR2 SVGAGI. CDR3 DNA sequence: TGTGCCAGCAGGAAACAAGCTAACTATGGCTACACCTTC. Translation: CASRKQANYGYTF.

The V and J genes are TRBV6-5 and TRBJ1-5; D gene uncertain. The CDR3 is made up of 14 amino acids. Germline loops: CDR1 MNHEY, CDR2 SVGAGI. Trimming cost V 2 bases and J 7 bases, with 12 bases left between them. CDR3 coding DNA: TGTGCCAGCAGTTACGCTTGTTGGCAGCAGCCCCAGCATTTT. Protein: CASSYACWQQPQHF.

V gene TRBV21-1 combines with J gene TRBJ1-1; TRBD1, as called in the table, went unchecked against the DNA. TRBV21-1 is annotated as a pseudogene. The CDR3 is 14 amino acids. CDR3 loop: CASSLDRGNTEAFF. The CDR3 bases are TGTGCCAGCAGCCTAGACAGGGGTAACACTGAAGCTTTCTTT.

CDR3 in amino acids: CARRLATRDTQYF. In DNA, the CDR3 is TGTGCCAGAAGACTAGCGACCCGGGATACGCAGTATTTT. V is TRBV5-3 and J is TRBJ2-3, with 7 bases fitting TRBD2. TRBV5-3 is placed among ORFs of uncertain function. After removal of 5 bases from V and 6 bases from J, the junction contained 6 bases not matched to a gene. This CDR3 is built from 13 residues.

This clone was seen only once. The chain employs TRBV7-8 and TRBJ1-5; D ambiguous. Trimming cost V 1 base and J 0 bases, with 10 bases left between them. Germline values: CDR1 SGHVS, CDR2 FQNEAQ. This CDR3 is built from 16 residues. CDR3: CASSLVADYSNQPQHF. The DNA for the CDR3 is TGTGCCAGCAGCTTAGTGGCAGACTATAGCAATCAGCCCCAGCATTTT.

The J gene is TRBJ2-7, the V gene TRBV9; D is unclear. CDR3 length: 12 residues. From germline, CDR1 is SGDLS and CDR2 YYNGEE. The ends were cut back, 4 bases at V and 5 bases at J, with 10 bases in the middle. The chain's CDR3 is CASSSTENEQYF. Here the CDR3 DNA reads TGTGCCAGCAGCTCAACGGAGAACGAGCAGTACTTC.

This clone was seen only once. V usage is TRBV5-1 and J usage is TRBJ2-7; D is possibly TRBD2 (5 bases). Trimming pared 1 base from V and 10 bases from J, leaving 12 bases between. The CDR3 is made up of 12 amino acids. CDR1 is SGHRS, CDR2 YFSETQ, per germline. The CDR3 reads CASSLPGTAQYF. The CDR3 DNA sequence: TGCGCCAGCAGCTTGCCGGGAACAGCTCAGTACTTC.

This clone was seen once. V gene TRBV6-6 combines with J gene TRBJ1-1; 10 positions agree with TRBD1. Germline lookup yields CDR1 MNHNY and CDR2 SVGAGI (reference sequence). The CDR3 loop spans 15 amino acids. V dropped 8 bases and J dropped 5; count of bases not matched to a gene: 11. CDR3 region: CASVFNPGQGTEAFF. The CDR3 coding sequence is TGTGCCAGCGTCTTTAACCCGGGACAGGGGACTGAAGCTTTCTTT.

The genes are TRBV6-4 and TRBJ2-3; TRBD2 aligns across 7 bases. The CDR3 length is 14 residues. Germline V gene data show CDR1 as MRHNA and CDR2 as SNTAGT. J was trimmed by 2 bases and V by 4 bases; bases with no gene match: 3. CDR3 nucleotides: TGTGCCAGCAGTGCCACTAGCGCCACAGATACGCAGTATTTT. Its protein is CASSATSATDTQYF.

This sequence joins TRBV29-1 and TRBJ2-5; 13 positions match TRBD2. The germline V gene has CDR1 SQVTM and CDR2 ANQGSEA. CDR3 length equals 14 residues. The V segment lost 7 bases and the J segment 7 bases; nucleotides outside the gene matches: 9. CDR3 sequence (DNA): TGCAGCGCAGCGGAGACTAGCGGGAGGTGGACCCAGTACTTC. Translated, it gives CSAAETSGRWTQYF.

V gene TRBV5-1 combines with J gene TRBJ2-7; 7 nucleotides match TRBD1. The V segment lost 4 bases and the J segment 7 bases; nucleotides outside the gene matches: 11. CDR3 size: 14 residues. CDR1 and CDR2 (germline): SGHRS, YFSETQ. DNA of the CDR3: TGCGCCAGCAGCCAGCAACAGGGGTCGGGAGAGCAGTACTTC. Translation: CASSQQQGSGEQYF.